This T cell receptor (beta chain) was profiled in a study of blood T cell repertoires in COVID-19. Trimming stripped 3 bases from V and 9 bases from J, with 8 bases between. Germline V gene lookup returns CDR1 SNHLY and CDR2 FYNNEI. The CDR3 extends over 12 amino acids. The repertoire was sequenced with immunoSEQ multiplex PCR; TCRdb's copy has only in-frame clones and lacks some. The sample carries 200,000 to 300,000 clones, 86% recorded once. The rearrangement uses TRBV2 and TRBJ1-4, with D possibly matching TRBD1 (5 bases). The source of this sequence is an older man with acute or convalescent COVID-19. The sequenced sample was peripheral blood. CDR3 nucleotides: TGTGCCAGCAGTGAGGCAGGGCAAAAACTGTTTTTT. Translation: CASSEAGQKLFF.